These 15 T cell receptor beta chains were sequenced from one sample in a study of metastatic and nonmetastatic thyroid tumors. Prior to thyroid surgery, none of the patients had received any treatment. Via MiXCR, TCRdb re-called the PCR reads. The sample includes about 40,000 clones, over 9.5% of them seen just once. The sample comprised blood. The receptor source for this set is a female donor with papillary thyroid cancer or a benign thyroid nodule (not recorded which). Some clones in this sample may be carry-over from other donors' samples.

There are many counts of this clone. The J gene is TRBJ2-7, the V gene TRBV6-4; 7 nucleotides align to TRBD2. Germline loops: CDR1 MRHNA, CDR2 SNTAGT. The J segment lost 3 bases and the V segment lost 9 bases, leaving 5 bases of the junction unmatched. This CDR3 has 12 residues. This CDR3 reads CARGTNDYEQYF. The CDR3 DNA reads as TGTGCCAGGGGGACTAACGACTACGAGCAGTACTTC.

This clone was counted ten times or more. The chain has TRBV20-1 and TRBJ2-1, with D tentatively TRBD2 (6 bases). The V gene lost 1 base and the J gene lost 5 bases, with 12 bases spanning the gap. The CDR3 has 14 amino acids. The V gene's germline CDR1 is DFQATT and CDR2 SNEGSKA (reference sequence). The DNA of the CDR3 is TGCAGTGCTAGAGTTAGTAGCGGAAACAATGAGCAGTTCTTC. Encoded protein: CSARVSSGNNEQFF.

The table lists this clone with many counts. V is TRBV12-3 or TRBV12-4 and J is TRBJ1-4; D call uncertain. The CDR3 covers 14 residues. Trimming stripped 6 bases from V and 4 bases from J, with 12 bases between. The CDR3 nucleotides read TGTGCCAGCAGCTTGCGGGCCAATAATGAAAAACTGTTTTTT. Amino acid sequence: CASSLRANNEKLFF.

In its sample, this clone was seen a few times. This may be a read error, as it is one base from a much larger clone. J is TRBJ2-1 and V is TRBV25-1, with D unclear. V lost 5 bases, J lost 2 bases, and 16 bases lay in between. Germline values: CDR1 MGHDK, CDR2 SYGVNS. The CDR3 covers 16 residues. The CDR3 is CASSSPGEVPYNEQFF. CDR3 bases: TGTGCCAGCAGTTCCCCTGGGGAAGTACCCTACAATGAGCAGTTCTTC.

This chain links TRBV19 with TRBJ2-7; a weak D match, TRBD2 (6 bases). The CDR3 spans 15 residues. Germline CDR1 is LNHDA and CDR2 is SQIVND (reference sequence). The CDR3 region is CSNSRLAELAYEQYF. CDR3 coding DNA: TGTTCCAATAGTAGATTAGCGGAATTAGCCTACGAGCAGTACTTC.

This clone was recorded many times. CDR3 DNA: TGTGCCAGCAGTTTTAGCGGGAGGGACCACACCGGGGAGCTGTTTTTT. Residues: CASSFSGRDHTGELFF. V usage is TRBV27 and J usage is TRBJ2-2, with 11 nucleotides matching TRBD2. Germline loops: CDR1 MNHEY, CDR2 SMNVEV (reference sequence). V was pared by 3 bases and J by 3 bases, with 3 bases of the junction left unmatched. The CDR3 totals 16 residues.

This clone was recorded at least ten times. The rearrangement links TRBV20-1 to TRBJ2-2; possible D gene TRBD2, 7 bases. The CDR3 covers 15 residues. The V gene's germline CDR1 is DFQATT and CDR2 SNEGSKA (reference sequence). The CDR3 is CSAPGGGRGGGELFF. The CDR3 DNA is TGCAGCGCCCCGGGGGGCGGGAGAGGCGGCGGGGAGCTGTTTTTT.

V and J are TRBV7-9 and TRBJ2-7; D not certain. The length of the CDR3 is 13 residues. V gave up 5 bases and J gave up 10 bases, with 18 bases separating them. Germline assignment: CDR1 SEHNR and CDR2 FQNEAQ (reference sequence). CDR3 sequence: CASSPLPRCNQYF. Here the CDR3 DNA reads TGTGCCAGCAGCCCTCTCCCTAGGTGCAATCAGTACTTC.

CDR3: CASSRRQEAFF. Written as DNA, the CDR3 is TGTGCCAGCAGCCGCCGACAGGAAGCTTTCTTT. This chain uses TRBV11-3 with TRBJ1-1, with a tentative D call TRBD1 (5 bases). The V gene's germline CDR1 is SGHNT and CDR2 YENEEA. The V end was cut by 5 bases, the J end by 8 bases, with 9 bases between. This CDR3 spans 11 amino acids.

This clone was recorded at least ten times. The sample holds other DNA sequences that translate to the same CDR3. The chain has TRBV5-1 and TRBJ2-3, with a weak D call TRBD2 (5 bases). This CDR3 contains 14 residues. Trimming left V 0 bases short and J 2 bases short, with 7 bases between. The germline V gene encodes CDR1 SGHRS and CDR2 YFSETQ. The CDR3, as DNA: TGCGCCAGCAGCTTGGGAGGGTTCACAGATACGCAGTATTTT. Its protein product is CASSLGGFTDTQYF.

This chain links TRBV11-2 with TRBJ2-7, with 7 bases matching TRBD1. This CDR3 region has 16 residues. J was trimmed by 3 bases and V by 5 bases; bases with no gene match: 13. The V gene's germline CDR1 is SGHAT and CDR2 FQNNGV. CDR3 nucleotides: TGTGCCAGCAGCACCAATACGGGACAGACTAACTACGAGCAGTACTTC. Translating it yields CASSTNTGQTNYEQYF.

At least ten counts were recorded for this clone. The genes are TRBV6-1 and TRBJ1-2; D may be TRBD1 (6 bases). Germline CDR1 reads MNHNS; CDR2 reads SASEGT. The CDR3 has 14 amino acids. Between the trimmed V and J ends, which lost 6 bases and 4 bases, there was a span of 15 bases. The DNA for the CDR3 is TGTGCCAGCAGCGGACAGCCCTCCGCCTATGGCTACACCTTC. As protein: CASSGQPSAYGYTF.

In its sample, this clone was seen many times. This chain joins TRBV5-1 and TRBJ2-3; 11 bases are a match to TRBD2. CDR3 length equals 13 residues. V shed 4 bases and J 5 bases; nucleotides not matched to a gene: 0. The germline gives CDR1 SGHRS, CDR2 YFSETQ. CDR3 sequence reads: CASSTSGRDTQYF. The CDR3, as DNA: TGCGCCAGCAGCACTAGCGGGAGAGATACGCAGTATTTT. Full variable domain (outside the CDR3, taken from reference TRBV5-1 and TRBJ2-3): KAGVTQTPRYLIKTRGQQVTLSCSPISGHRSVSWYQQTPGQGLQFLFEYFSETQRNKGNFPGRFSGRQFSNSRSEMNVSTLELGDSALYLCASSTSGRDTQYFGPGTRLTVL.

At least ten counts were recorded for this clone. The chain recombines TRBV18 with TRBJ2-5; D is unclear. This CDR3 contains 11 residues. Germline CDR1 reads KGHSH; CDR2 reads LQKENI. Deletions cut 5 bases from V and 2 bases from J, with 3 bases between. Here the CDR3 reads CASSTQETQYF. In DNA, the CDR3 is TGTGCCAGCTCAACTCAAGAGACCCAGTACTTC.

This clone was recorded many times. V usage is TRBV6-1 and J usage is TRBJ2-3; perhaps TRBD1 as D (6 bases). The CDR3 has 15 amino acids. V lost 6 bases and J lost 0, with 13 bases in between. CDR1 and CDR2 (germline): MNHNS, SASEGT. In DNA, the CDR3 is TGTGCCAGCAGCCAACAGGGCTCTAGCACAGATACGCAGTATTTT. This sequence encodes CASSQQGSSTDTQYF.